This T cell receptor beta chain emerged from a study of response to subunit inactivated influenza vaccine. MiXCR, run by TCRdb on the RT-PCR reads, gives a single entry per CDR3 protein. The table shows about 240,000 distinct CDR3 sequences, with 12% occurring only once. Unmatched junction bases numbered 4, after V lost 0 bases and J lost 7 bases. CDR1 is MNHEY and CDR2 is SMNVEV in the germline V gene (reference sequence). This CDR3 contains 15 residues. The sequenced sample was non-naive T cells sorted from PBMCs, obtained around 14 days before vaccination. This sequence originates from a man in his forties or fifties who received an inactivated influenza vaccine. V gene TRBV27 combines with J gene TRBJ2-1; 9 nucleotides match TRBD2. CDR3 nucleotides: TGTGCCAGCAGTTTATCAAGCGGGAGGTTGAATGAGCAGTTCTTC. Encoded protein: CASSLSSGRLNEQFF.